At least ten counts were recorded for the clone carrying this TCR beta chain. Antigen specificity is unknown. Individually, TCR cDNA molecules were each labelled with a unique molecular identifier. TCRdb re-derived calls from the 5' RACE reads in MiXCR, one entry per CDR3 protein. The profile covers nearly 10,000 distinct CDR3 sequences, with about 6.9% appearing a single time and 10% taken by the ten largest. This sample is drawn from a study of spatial heterogeneity in lung cancer. For the study at large: More than nine raw reads, on average, carried each unique TCR and UMI combination. Study observations and caveats: Mutation tallies in tumors tracked expanded intratumoral alpha and beta TCR counts.

The time point was: sample taken at primary tumor resection. The donors comprised 60 to 85 untreated early-stage non-small cell lung cancer patients. Whole RNA came from tumor, nontumor lung or frozen PBMC and was sequenced without being sorted. The CDR3 contains 14 residues. Germline V CDR1 and CDR2: MNHNS, SASEGT. V shed 2 bases, J shed 5 bases, and the junction held 3 bases outside the gene matches. The TCR originated in a male donor with early-stage non-small cell lung cancer. The material sequenced was lung tumor tissue, taken at surgery. The chain carries TRBV6-1 and TRBJ2-7, with 10 bases identical to TRBD1. The CDR3 loop is CASSELGTGDEQYF. The CDR3 coding sequence is TGTGCCAGCAGTGAACTGGGGACAGGGGACGAGCAGTACTTC.